Reported below is one T cell receptor beta chain. Antigen specificity is unknown. The sample is drawn from a study of CD8 T cells in Susac syndrome. Overall study findings and caveats: Individuals included in the TCR sequencing and HLA analysis were acknowledged by the study to be relatively few in number.

RNA totalling roughly 0.45 to 1 ug underwent reverse transcription with random hexamers. Each CDR3 protein is one row after TCRdb ran MiXCR on the immunoSEQ multiplex PCR reads. The sample records about 200,000 distinct CDR3 sequences, about 91% being singletons. The sample taken for sequencing was CD4+ T cells from PBMCs. The origin of this receptor is a human donor with Susac syndrome.

The CDR3 DNA sequence: TGCAGTGTTACGGACAGGCATACTCGTTATAGCAATCAGCCCCAGCATTTT. Its translation: CSVTDRHTRYSNQPQHF. The chain employs TRBV20-1 and TRBJ1-5; 7 bases match TRBD1. CDR1 DFQATT and CDR2 SNEGSKA come from the germline V gene (reference sequence). The CDR3 has 17 amino acids. Unmatched junction bases numbered 15, after V lost 7 bases and J lost 0 bases.